This T cell receptor (beta chain) was profiled in a study of T cells after yellow fever vaccination (dated by TCRdb to the late 2010s). The study in broad terms: The SMART-Seq v4 Ultra Low Input RNA kit was used to prepare libraries from fractions with low cell numbers. To follow T-cell clones before and after both primary and booster YFV17D yellow fever vaccination, bulk TCR alpha and beta repertoires underwent longitudinal sequencing. The cohort comprised two healthy male donors, one aged 18 to 29 and one aged 30 to 40 years. Bulk PBMC replicates and cell subsets were isolated from blood drawn at multiple timepoints before and after both primary and secondary immunization.

This clonotype was observed a handful of times. Its specific antigen is unknown. No per-base quality is available; no much larger clone lies one base away. The sample was run on an Illumina NovaSeq 6000. TCR cDNA was synthesized by 5'RACE template switching, which introduced a universal primer site and unique molecular identifiers. cDNA synthesis was primed from both the TCR alpha and TCR beta constant segments. Libraries were amplified in two PCR steps, with sample barcodes and sequencing adapters added in the second step. Sequencing of libraries was done on Illumina HiSeq 2500 (2x100 bp) or NovaSeq (2x150 bp). Per the original workflow: MIGEC handled demultiplexing of reads and collapsing into UMI consensus sequences, while MiXCR performed V(D)J alignment. Clonotypes responding to the vaccine were identified with edgeR on replicate PBMC samples, with the criteria of FDR below 0.01 and a log2 fold change above 5 up to day 15. Each bulk clonotype received a CD4 or CD8 identity based on whether the sequenced CD4 or CD8 repertoire contained that clonotype at higher abundance. TCRdb itself trimmed the public reads at Q25 with fastp, ran MiXCR and retained productive beta chains. A single entry per CDR3 protein holds the most common genes and DNA from its merged rows. The V and J calls come from TCRdb's annotation, not from the publication. This sample comprises more than 95,000 distinct CDR3 sequences, about 8.2% of them detected only once. The top ten constitute about 40% of the sample.

The CDR3 numbers 15 residues from cysteine through phenylalanine. The only DNA kept is the CDR3, 45 bases in frame from the first base. CDR1 SGHTA and CDR2 FQGTGA were looked up in the germline V gene. V is reduced by 0 bases and J by 1 base, leaving a spacing of 9 bases between them. Sample treatment or condition, as interpreted from the label and publication: live attenuated yellow fever vaccine strain. A standard Ficoll-Paque protocol was used to isolate PBMCs from peripheral blood. Dynabeads CD4 and CD8 positive selection kits were used to isolate CD4 and CD8 T-cell fractions. RNA was extracted with TriZol from bulk PBMCs, CD4 and CD8 fractions, and dextramer-positive and dextramer-negative fractions. Broader findings and caveats from the paper: Computational filtering was needed because FACS-sorted repertoires could contain abundant contaminating clonotypes from the bulk population. Most clones expanded after primary vaccination were re-detected after the booster (approximately 95% of CD4 and around 86% of CD8), suggesting broad memory maintenance. Because the study included only a couple of donors, the extent to which the findings can be generalized is limited. Compared with the primary T-cell response, the secondary T-cell response was faster but weaker, reaching its peak on day 5 rather than on day 15. A small share of clonotypes was detected in both CD4 and CD8 compartments, with the overlap likely arising from convergent recombination.

The starting material was CD8+ T cells sorted from PBMCs, obtained on the day of the yellow fever booster vaccination. The receptor chain draws on TRBV7-3 and TRBJ1-1; no confident D gene assignment can be made. The sequence derives from a man between 18 and 35 years old who received the YFV17D yellow fever vaccine. The CDR3 region has the sequence CASSLTGSQNTEAFF. The bases read TGTGCCAGCAGCTTAACGGGCAGTCAGAACACTGAAGCTTTCTTT.